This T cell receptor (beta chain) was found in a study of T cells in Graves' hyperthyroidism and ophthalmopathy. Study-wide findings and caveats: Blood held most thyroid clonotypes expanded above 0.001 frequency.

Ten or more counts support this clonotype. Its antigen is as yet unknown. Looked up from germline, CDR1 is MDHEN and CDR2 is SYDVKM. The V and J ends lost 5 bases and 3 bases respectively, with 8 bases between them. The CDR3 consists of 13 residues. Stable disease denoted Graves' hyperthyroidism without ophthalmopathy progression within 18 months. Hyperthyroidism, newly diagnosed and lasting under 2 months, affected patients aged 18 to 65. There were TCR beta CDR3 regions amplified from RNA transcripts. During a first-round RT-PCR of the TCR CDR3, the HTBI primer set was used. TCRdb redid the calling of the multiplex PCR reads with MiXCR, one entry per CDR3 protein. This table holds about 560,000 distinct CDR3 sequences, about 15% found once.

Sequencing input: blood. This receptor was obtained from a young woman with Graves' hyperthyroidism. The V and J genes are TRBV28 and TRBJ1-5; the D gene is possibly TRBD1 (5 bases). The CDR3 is CASSRGNNQPQHF. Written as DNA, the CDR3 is TGTGCCAGCAGTCGGGGCAACAATCAGCCCCAGCATTTT.